This TCR beta chain was captured in a study of OX40 agonist ivuxolimab in advanced cancers. For the study at large: It was ivuxolimab, an agonistic anti-OX40 (CD134) antibody, that patients were treated with. Each patient was given ivuxolimab into a vein every 2 weeks, at 0.01 to 10 mg/kg. With a range of roughly 20 to 85, age averaged roughly 60 years, and nearly 85% were male.

TCRdb's copy holds only in-frame clones and misses some; the assay was immunoSEQ multiplex PCR. Of approximately 50,000 clones in the sample, roughly 85% are singletons; the top ten hold roughly 3.9%. The CDR3 runs to 17 residues. The germline V gene encodes CDR1 MDHEN and CDR2 SYDVKM. V shed 3 bases and J 3 bases; nucleotides not matched to a gene: 13. Specimen: CD4+ or CD8+ T cells sorted from blood, collected in a trial of the OX40 agonist ivuxolimab. This chain connects TRBV28 to TRBJ1-1, with TRBD1 identical over 7 bases. This sequence originates from an adult with an advanced solid tumor such as melanoma, head and neck, liver or kidney cancer. CDR3: CASSFRQGRSGHTEAFF. CDR3 nucleotides: TGTGCCAGCAGTTTTCGACAGGGTAGGAGTGGGCACACTGAAGCTTTCTTT.